This TCR beta chain comes out of a study of T cell responses to AZD1222 COVID-19 vaccine. At the level of the study: Doses given second, at about 4 or about 12 weeks, were pooled. Study-wide results and caveats: Mostly white British, mostly female donors; authors suggested clonal diversity may be underestimated. Only a handful of individuals given AZD1222 were seropositive at baseline.

Germline values: CDR1 MNHEY, CDR2 SVGAGI. CDR3 length: 13 amino acids. V gave up 9 bases and J gave up 2 bases; unmatched junction bases: 6. The method was immunoSEQ multiplex PCR; TCRdb's version includes in-frame clones alone and lacks a portion of them. The sample lists about 110,000 clones, around 89% occurring once. A remark on this clone: Its antigen is as yet unknown.

The specimen was peripheral blood, collected on day 0 of AZD1222 vaccination. The chain has TRBV6-5 and TRBJ1-2; 7 bases line up with TRBD1. The source is an adult in good health. The CDR3: CASRQGRNYGYTF. Here the CDR3 DNA reads TGTGCCAGTCGACAGGGACGAAACTATGGCTACACCTTC.